The rows below give T cell receptor beta chains drawn from one sample of a study of cytomegalovirus exposure and HLA in healthy donors. Assay: immunoSEQ multiplex PCR; the TCRdb copy retains only in-frame clones and omits some. This table has around 300,000 clones, 70% to 90% appearing once. Sequenced input: PBMCs. The origin of the receptors is a woman in her 40s in good health and CMV-seropositive. CDR3s include the opening cysteine and the closing phenylalanine or tryptophan. A D gene is named only where the DNA matches it firmly. Only part of the rows carry a size: once, few, many, or a class if the clone is expanded.

abundance,d_gene,v_gene,j_gene,CDR3nt,CDR3aa
.,TRBD1,TRBV7-9,TRBJ2-7,TGTGCCAGCAGCTTAGATTCCGGACAGGGGGTCTACGAGCAGTACTTC,CASSLDSGQGVYEQYF
.,.,TRBV10-1,TRBJ2-7,TGCGCCAGCAGTCAAGACTCCATCAGCTACGAGCAGTACTTC,CASSQDSISYEQYF
few,.,TRBV28,TRBJ1-2,TGTGCCAGCAGTTCCCGGGATCTCCCCTATGGCTACACCTTC,CASSSRDLPYGYTF
.,.,TRBV6-5,TRBJ1-3,TGTGCCAGCAGTTACGCGACAGGTTCAAGTGGAAACACCATATATTTT,CASSYATGSSGNTIYF
few,TRBD1,TRBV2,TRBJ1-1,TGTGCCAGCAGGCGACAGGGGAGCACTGAAGCTTTCTTT,CASRRQGSTEAFF
.,.,TRBV2,TRBJ2-5,TGTGCCAGCAGCCCGTCGACTAGAGGAGAGACCCAGTACTTC,CASSPSTRGETQYF
.,TRBD2,TRBV10-3,TRBJ2-1,TGTGCCAGCCTAGCGGGAGAGTCTGATGAGCAGTTCTTC,CASLAGESDEQFF
.,.,TRBV30,TRBJ1-5,TGTGCCTGGAGTGCGATGGGAGGTTCCCAGCATTTT,CAWSAMGGSQHF
.,TRBD1,TRBV28,TRBJ1-2,TGTGCCAGCAGCCACAGGACAGGGAATGGCTACACCTTC,CASSHRTGNGYTF
.,TRBD1,TRBV7-8,TRBJ1-1,TGTGCCAGCAGCCGACTGGCAGGGGGCGGCACTGAAGCTTTCTTT,CASSRLAGGGTEAFF
.,.,TRBV7-7,TRBJ1-1,TGTGCTCGGAAGCCCTTCAACAGGATCCACACTGAAGCTTTCTTT,CARKPFNRIHTEAFF
.,TRBD2,TRBV29-1,TRBJ2-7,TGCAGCGTCTGGACTAGCGGGTACGAGCAGTACTTC,CSVWTSGYEQYF
.,TRBD1,TRBV18,TRBJ2-5,TGTGCCAGCTCACCGACAGGGCCTGGCCTGACAGAGACCCAGTACTTC,CASSPTGPGLTETQYF
.,.,TRBV2,TRBJ2-3,TGTGCCAGCAGGGGGGGTTCCGATACGCAGTATTTT,CASRGGSDTQYF